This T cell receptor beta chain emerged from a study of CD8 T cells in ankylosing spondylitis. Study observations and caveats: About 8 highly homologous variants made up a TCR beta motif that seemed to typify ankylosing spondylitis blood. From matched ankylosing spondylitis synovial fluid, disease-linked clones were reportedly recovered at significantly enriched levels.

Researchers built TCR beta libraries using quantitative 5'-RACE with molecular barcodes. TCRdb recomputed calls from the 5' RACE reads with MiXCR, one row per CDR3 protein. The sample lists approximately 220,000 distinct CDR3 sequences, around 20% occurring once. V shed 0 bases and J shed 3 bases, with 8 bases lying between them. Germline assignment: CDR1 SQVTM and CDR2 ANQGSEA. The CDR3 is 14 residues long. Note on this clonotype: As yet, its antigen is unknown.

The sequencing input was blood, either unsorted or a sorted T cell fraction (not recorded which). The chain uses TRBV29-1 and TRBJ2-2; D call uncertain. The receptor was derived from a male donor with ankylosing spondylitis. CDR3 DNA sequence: TGCAGCGTTGAAGATCGACAACACACCGGGGAGCTGTTTTTT. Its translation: CSVEDRQHTGELFF.